These T cell receptor beta chains were read from a single sample in a study of OX40 agonist ivuxolimab in advanced cancers. Here immunoSEQ multiplex PCR was the method, and the copy in TCRdb shows in-frame clones only, minus some. The profile shows 68,000 or so clones, 65% to 85% of them singletons. The sequenced sample was CD4+ or CD8+ T cells sorted from blood, obtained in a trial of the OX40 agonist ivuxolimab. Every receptor here comes from an adult with an advanced solid tumor such as melanoma, head and neck, liver or kidney cancer. Both conserved end residues are part of each CDR3. The order of the fields is V gene, clone size, D gene, J gene, CDR3 DNA, CDR3 protein. The D gene is left open where the match is weak. Not every row has a clone size; where given, it reads once, few, many or a size class.

v_call: TRBV10-3
clone_size: .
d_call: .
j_call: TRBJ1-2
cdr3_nt: TGTGCCATCAGGGCGGAAGGTACCGCCTATGGCTACACCTTC
cdr3_aa: CAIRAEGTAYGYTF

v_call: TRBV2
clone_size: .
d_call: TRBD2
j_call: TRBJ2-1
cdr3_nt: TGTGCCAGCACCGGACTAGCGGGGGGACAGCAGTTCTTC
cdr3_aa: CASTGLAGGQQFF

v_call: TRBV18
clone_size: .
d_call: .
j_call: TRBJ2-5
cdr3_nt: TGTGCCAGCTCACCCGCGGGACACCCTACCCAAGAGACCCAGTACTTC
cdr3_aa: CASSPAGHPTQETQYF

v_call: TRBV5-1
clone_size: .
d_call: .
j_call: TRBJ1-1
cdr3_nt: TGCGCCAGCAGCGCTACAGGGTTGAACACTGAAGCTTTCTTT
cdr3_aa: CASSATGLNTEAFF

v_call: TRBV28
clone_size: .
d_call: .
j_call: TRBJ2-7
cdr3_nt: TGTGCCAGCAGTTTTTGGTCTTACGAGCAGTACTTC
cdr3_aa: CASSFWSYEQYF

v_call: TRBV19
clone_size: few
d_call: .
j_call: TRBJ1-6
cdr3_nt: TGTGCCAGTAGTATTGTAGGACAGCATAATTCACCCCTCCACTTT
cdr3_aa: CASSIVGQHNSPLHF

v_call: TRBV6-5
clone_size: once
d_call: .
j_call: TRBJ1-1
cdr3_nt: TGTGCCAGCAGCGTGGGGGCCGGTTCGCACACTGAAGCTTTCTTT
cdr3_aa: CASSVGAGSHTEAFF

v_call: TRBV5-8
clone_size: .
d_call: .
j_call: TRBJ2-5
cdr3_nt: TGTGCCAGCATAACCCGGGAGCAACAGACCCAGTACTTC
cdr3_aa: CASITREQQTQYF

v_call: TRBV9
clone_size: .
d_call: .
j_call: TRBJ1-4
cdr3_nt: TGTGCCAGCAGCCCCGAGACAGGACGTAATGAAAAACTGTTTTTT
cdr3_aa: CASSPETGRNEKLFF

v_call: TRBV11-2
clone_size: .
d_call: TRBD1
j_call: TRBJ1-2
cdr3_nt: TGTGCCAGCAGCCAGGAAGGGACAGGGTTTTATGGCTACACCTTC
cdr3_aa: CASSQEGTGFYGYTF

v_call: TRBV12-5
clone_size: .
d_call: .
j_call: TRBJ2-3
cdr3_nt: TGTGCTAGTGGTCCAAGCCAGTCGAACAGCCTTACGCAGTATTTT
cdr3_aa: CASGPSQSNSLTQYF

v_call: TRBV5-1
clone_size: .
d_call: .
j_call: TRBJ1-2
cdr3_nt: TGCGCCAGCAGCTCCGGAAACTATGGCTACACCTTC
cdr3_aa: CASSSGNYGYTF

v_call: TRBV7-2
clone_size: .
d_call: .
j_call: TRBJ1-1
cdr3_nt: TGTGCCAGCAGCTTTGACTGGAGGGGAGCTTTCTTT
cdr3_aa: CASSFDWRGAFF

v_call: TRBV19
clone_size: once
d_call: .
j_call: TRBJ1-3
cdr3_nt: TGTGCCAGTAGGAAACAGGGCCGGAGCTCTGGAAACACCATATATTTT
cdr3_aa: CASRKQGRSSGNTIYF

v_call: TRBV21-1
clone_size: .
d_call: .
j_call: TRBJ2-7
cdr3_nt: TGTGCCAGCAGTACCCGGGACCTAGCTAACGAGCAGTACTTC
cdr3_aa: CASSTRDLANEQYF

v_call: TRBV5-5
clone_size: .
d_call: TRBD1
j_call: TRBJ1-4
cdr3_nt: TGTGCCAGCAGCACCACAGGGGGCGCGGGTGAAAAACTGTTTTTT
cdr3_aa: CASSTTGGAGEKLFF

v_call: TRBV2
clone_size: many
d_call: TRBD1
j_call: TRBJ1-3
cdr3_nt: TGTGCCAGCAGTTTGGGACAGCCTTACTCTGGAAACACCATATATTTT
cdr3_aa: CASSLGQPYSGNTIYF

v_call: TRBV12-5
clone_size: .
d_call: TRBD1
j_call: TRBJ2-1
cdr3_nt: TGTGCTAGTGGTTTGCTCCCGCCGGGACAGGGGGCTCGCGAGCAGTTCTTC
cdr3_aa: CASGLLPPGQGAREQFF

v_call: TRBV5-1
clone_size: .
d_call: TRBD2
j_call: TRBJ2-3
cdr3_nt: TGCGCCAGCGCCCTAGGACTAGCGGGGGCTTTTGAAGATACGCAGTATTTT
cdr3_aa: CASALGLAGAFEDTQYF

v_call: TRBV19
clone_size: .
d_call: .
j_call: TRBJ2-3
cdr3_nt: TGTGCCAGTAGTAGGGGGGACACAGATACGCAGTATTTT
cdr3_aa: CASSRGDTDTQYF

v_call: TRBV5-8
clone_size: .
d_call: TRBD1
j_call: TRBJ2-5
cdr3_nt: TGTGCCAGCAGCCCGTGGACAGGGGGCTACCAAGAGACCCAGTACTTC
cdr3_aa: CASSPWTGGYQETQYF

v_call: TRBV7-8
clone_size: .
d_call: TRBD1
j_call: TRBJ1-1
cdr3_nt: TGTGCCAGCAGTCCGACAGGGGCGAACACTGAAGCTTTCTTT
cdr3_aa: CASSPTGANTEAFF

v_call: TRBV27
clone_size: .
d_call: .
j_call: TRBJ1-3
cdr3_nt: TGTGCCAGCAGTTTTAGGCCCTCTGGAAACACCATATATTTT
cdr3_aa: CASSFRPSGNTIYF

v_call: TRBV5-1
clone_size: once
d_call: .
j_call: TRBJ2-3
cdr3_nt: TGCGCCAGCAGGTCCGGGACCCAACAAGATACGCAGTATTTT
cdr3_aa: CASRSGTQQDTQYF

v_call: TRBV28
clone_size: .
d_call: .
j_call: TRBJ1-5
cdr3_nt: TGTGCCAGCAGTTTATCGTTTGGGCCCCAGCATTTT
cdr3_aa: CASSLSFGPQHF

v_call: TRBV7-9
clone_size: .
d_call: .
j_call: TRBJ1-4
cdr3_nt: TGTGCCAGCACCCGTGGGGATAAGTCGGGAAAACTGTTTTTT
cdr3_aa: CASTRGDKSGKLFF

v_call: TRBV30
clone_size: .
d_call: .
j_call: TRBJ2-5
cdr3_nt: TGTGCCTGGAGTTTCTTTCGTGGCCGGGGTGCGGGGAAAGGAGAGACCCAGTACTTC
cdr3_aa: CAWSFFRGRGAGKGETQYF

v_call: TRBV7-2
clone_size: .
d_call: TRBD2
j_call: TRBJ2-7
cdr3_nt: TGTGCCAGCAGCGGTGACAGCGGGAGGGCCCACGAGCAGTACTTC
cdr3_aa: CASSGDSGRAHEQYF

v_call: TRBV5-4
clone_size: .
d_call: TRBD2
j_call: TRBJ2-5
cdr3_nt: TGTGCCAGCAGCCCAAGGACTAGCGGGAGTCCGGGGGCCCAGTACTTC
cdr3_aa: CASSPRTSGSPGAQYF

v_call: TRBV7-9
clone_size: .
d_call: .
j_call: TRBJ1-4
cdr3_nt: TGTGCCAGCAGCTCGGGGACCTGGGGTGAAAAACTGTTTTTT
cdr3_aa: CASSSGTWGEKLFF

v_call: TRBV6-1
clone_size: few
d_call: .
j_call: TRBJ1-4
cdr3_nt: TGTGCCAGCAGCATGACAGCAACTAATGAAAAACTGTTTTTT
cdr3_aa: CASSMTATNEKLFF

v_call: TRBV2
clone_size: .
d_call: TRBD1
j_call: TRBJ1-6
cdr3_nt: TGTGCCAGCAGTGATCCCAGGGGGCTTTCACCCCTCCACTTT
cdr3_aa: CASSDPRGLSPLHF

v_call: TRBV28
clone_size: .
d_call: TRBD1
j_call: TRBJ2-5
cdr3_nt: TGTGCCAGCAGTATGACAGGGCCCAAGTACTTC
cdr3_aa: CASSMTGPKYF

v_call: TRBV27
clone_size: few
d_call: .
j_call: TRBJ1-5
cdr3_nt: TGTGCCAGCAGCCCCAGGGGTCGGGGCAATCAGCCCCAGCATTTT
cdr3_aa: CASSPRGRGNQPQHF

v_call: TRBV27
clone_size: .
d_call: TRBD2
j_call: TRBJ2-5
cdr3_nt: TGTGCCAGCAGGTTAATTGGCGGGGGGTACCAAGAGACCCAGTACTTC
cdr3_aa: CASRLIGGGYQETQYF

v_call: TRBV10-2
clone_size: .
d_call: .
j_call: TRBJ1-1
cdr3_nt: TGCGCCAGCAGTGAGACGGCAGGGATGGGCACTGAAGCTTTCTTT
cdr3_aa: CASSETAGMGTEAFF

v_call: TRBV7-3
clone_size: .
d_call: .
j_call: TRBJ2-1
cdr3_nt: TGTGCCAGCAGCTTAAGCCAGGCCAATGAGCAGTTCTTC
cdr3_aa: CASSLSQANEQFF

v_call: TRBV5-1
clone_size: .
d_call: TRBD1
j_call: TRBJ1-2
cdr3_nt: TGCGCCAGCAGTACTACGCCCGGGACAGCAAGCACCCATGGCTACACCTTC
cdr3_aa: CASSTTPGTASTHGYTF

v_call: TRBV30
clone_size: .
d_call: TRBD1
j_call: TRBJ2-2
cdr3_nt: TGTGCCTGGAGTGTCGGGGCAGGGGGTACCGGGGAGCTGTTTTTT
cdr3_aa: CAWSVGAGGTGELFF

v_call: TRBV23-1
clone_size: .
d_call: .
j_call: TRBJ2-5
cdr3_nt: TGCGCCAGCAGTCCGAGGACTTCCCAAGAGACCCAGTACTTC
cdr3_aa: CASSPRTSQETQYF

v_call: TRBV19
clone_size: .
d_call: TRBD2
j_call: TRBJ2-2
cdr3_nt: TGTGCCAGTAGCCATCCGGGACTAGCGGGAGGATCCACCGGGGAGCTGTTTTTT
cdr3_aa: CASSHPGLAGGSTGELFF

v_call: TRBV19
clone_size: few
d_call: .
j_call: TRBJ2-3
cdr3_nt: TGTGCCAGTAGTGACCGGGTAGGGACAGATACGCAGTATTTT
cdr3_aa: CASSDRVGTDTQYF

v_call: TRBV5-1
clone_size: .
d_call: TRBD2
j_call: TRBJ2-3
cdr3_nt: TGCGCCAGCAAGGTCACAGCGGGGGGGACCCCTAGCACAGATACGCAGTATTTT
cdr3_aa: CASKVTAGGTPSTDTQYF

v_call: TRBV2
clone_size: .
d_call: .
j_call: TRBJ2-5
cdr3_nt: TGTGCCAGCAGTGACAGGGTATACCAAGAGACCCAGTACTTC
cdr3_aa: CASSDRVYQETQYF

v_call: TRBV28
clone_size: .
d_call: .
j_call: TRBJ2-4
cdr3_nt: TGTGCCAGCAGTCCCCAGGACGGCAAAAACATTCAGTACTTC
cdr3_aa: CASSPQDGKNIQYF

v_call: TRBV28
clone_size: .
d_call: .
j_call: TRBJ1-5
cdr3_nt: TGTGCCAGCAGTTTATTTTCTGGGGGCAATCAGCCCCAGCATTTT
cdr3_aa: CASSLFSGGNQPQHF

v_call: TRBV6-6
clone_size: few
d_call: TRBD2
j_call: TRBJ2-1
cdr3_nt: TGTGCCAGCAGGCAGACTAGCGGGAGTAACCGGAATGAGCAGTTCTTC
cdr3_aa: CASRQTSGSNRNEQFF

v_call: TRBV13
clone_size: .
d_call: TRBD1
j_call: TRBJ1-2
cdr3_nt: TGTGCCAGCAGCTTAGGCCGGACAGGGAGGGATGATGGCTACACCTTC
cdr3_aa: CASSLGRTGRDDGYTF

v_call: TRBV27
clone_size: once
d_call: .
j_call: TRBJ1-1
cdr3_nt: TGTGCCAGCATATCAAGACCGAACACTGAAGCTTTCTTT
cdr3_aa: CASISRPNTEAFF

v_call: TRBV2
clone_size: .
d_call: .
j_call: TRBJ2-1
cdr3_nt: TGTGCCAGCAGCCGCGGGATCCTGGGCTACAATGAGCAGTTCTTC
cdr3_aa: CASSRGILGYNEQFF